The clone carrying this T cell receptor (beta chain) was picked up one time. The PCR had 60 Vbeta and 13 Jbeta primers. The table came from immunoSEQ multiplex PCR; TCRdb's copy has only in-frame clones and leaves some out. Of some 100,000 clones listed, around three quarters are singletons. After removal of 10 bases from V and 5 bases from J, the junction contained 7 bases not matched to a gene. Germline CDR1 and CDR2: SGHVS and FQNEAQ. The CDR3 spans 13 residues. The sample belongs to a study of cytomegalovirus exposure and HLA in healthy donors. This clonotype originated in a female donor in good health and CMV-seropositive. The J gene is TRBJ1-4, the V gene TRBV7-8; TRBD1 agrees at 7 bases. Sequencing was done on a sample of PBMCs. In nucleotides, the CDR3 is TGTGCCACTACACCGACAGGGAATGAAAAACTGTTTTTT. Translating gives CATTPTGNEKLFF.